Sequencing of this T cell receptor beta chain was carried out in a study of preoperative IRX-2 immunotherapy in early breast cancer. A single count supports this clone. Only in-frame clones appear in the TCRdb table, and some are missing; sequencing was by immunoSEQ multiplex PCR. The sample lists about 43,000 clones, about 95% seen once, with 1.6% in the top ten. In germline, CDR1 is WSHSY, CDR2 SAAADI. Trimming took 2 bases from V and 7 from J; bases not matched to a gene: 3. The CDR3 loop spans 16 amino acids. Specified treatment: preoperative locoregional IRX-2 cytokine immunotherapy. This phase Ib study tested locoregional IRX-2 cytokine immunotherapy given before surgery.

The sample here was tumor tissue, taken after IRX-2 immunotherapy. The chain joins TRBV10-2 to TRBJ2-2; 14 bases are shared with TRBD2. This clonotype was obtained from a human donor with breast cancer. The CDR3 sequence is CASSEGTSGGDGELFF. The CDR3 DNA reads as TGCGCCAGCAGTGAGGGGACTAGCGGGGGCGACGGGGAGCTGTTTTTT.